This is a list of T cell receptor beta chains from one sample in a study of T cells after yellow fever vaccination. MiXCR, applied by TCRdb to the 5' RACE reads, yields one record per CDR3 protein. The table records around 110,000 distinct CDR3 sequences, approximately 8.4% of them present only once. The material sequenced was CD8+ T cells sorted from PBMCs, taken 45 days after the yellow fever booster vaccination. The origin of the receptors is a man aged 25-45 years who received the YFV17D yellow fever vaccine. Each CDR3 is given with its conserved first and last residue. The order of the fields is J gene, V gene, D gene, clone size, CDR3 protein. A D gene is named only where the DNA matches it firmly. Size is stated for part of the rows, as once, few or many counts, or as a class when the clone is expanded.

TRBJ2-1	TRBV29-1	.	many	CSVVGGWSYNEQFF
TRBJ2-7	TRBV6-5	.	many	CASSYSSLNEQYF
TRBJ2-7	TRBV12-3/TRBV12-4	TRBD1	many	CASSFGTGETYEQYF
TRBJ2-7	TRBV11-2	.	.	CASSLGPGSYEQYF
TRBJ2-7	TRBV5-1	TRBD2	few	CASSLTSGNYEQYF
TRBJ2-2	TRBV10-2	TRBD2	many	CASINSGSGTGELFF
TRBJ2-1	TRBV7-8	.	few	CASSLGGTHNEQFF
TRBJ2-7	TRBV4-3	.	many	CASSQVRGPSYEQYF
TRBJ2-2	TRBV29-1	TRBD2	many	CSVWTSVTGELFF
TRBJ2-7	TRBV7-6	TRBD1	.	CASSLPPGQGTYEQYF
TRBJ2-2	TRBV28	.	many	CASSSDSIYTGELFF
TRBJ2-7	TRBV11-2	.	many	CASSLDRAYEQYF
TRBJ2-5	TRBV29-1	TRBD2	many	CSVFAGTRLETQYF
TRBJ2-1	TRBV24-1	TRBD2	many	CATSDLAGGRNEQFF
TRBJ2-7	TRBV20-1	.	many	CSATQAPQGSYEQYF
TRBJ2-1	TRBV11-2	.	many	CASSLLSNEQFF
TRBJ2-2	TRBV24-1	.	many	CATSEPTASYTGELFF
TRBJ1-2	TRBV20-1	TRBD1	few	CSATGTGVRGYTF
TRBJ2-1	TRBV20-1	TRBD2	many	CSARLAGGANEQFF
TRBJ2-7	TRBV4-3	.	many	CASSQDAGYFYEQYF
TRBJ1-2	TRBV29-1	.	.	CSVWQGANYGYTF
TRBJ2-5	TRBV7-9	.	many	CASSLRGETQYF
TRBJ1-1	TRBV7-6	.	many	CASSFGPNTEAFF
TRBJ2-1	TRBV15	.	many	CATSREAGSQWYEQFF
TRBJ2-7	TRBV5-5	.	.	CASSQWDQAGEQYF
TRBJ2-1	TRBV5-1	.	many	CAAHNEQFF
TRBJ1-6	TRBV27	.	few	CASSLSSGRGSSYNSPLHF
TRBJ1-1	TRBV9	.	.	CASSVAGAAEAFF
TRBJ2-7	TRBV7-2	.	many	CASTQRAGSYEQYF
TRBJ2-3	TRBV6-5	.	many	CASSYYTGSTDTQYF
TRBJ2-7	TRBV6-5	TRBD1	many	CASSTDRGLNEQYF
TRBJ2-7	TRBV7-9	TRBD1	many	CASSPGQGIGEQYF
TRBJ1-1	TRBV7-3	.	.	CASSLTLGPNTEAFF
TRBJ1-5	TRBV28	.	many	CASSLGPNSTEYNQPQHF
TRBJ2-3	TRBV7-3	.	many	CASSGGLTDTQYF
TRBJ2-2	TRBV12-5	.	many	CASGLSAHGELFF